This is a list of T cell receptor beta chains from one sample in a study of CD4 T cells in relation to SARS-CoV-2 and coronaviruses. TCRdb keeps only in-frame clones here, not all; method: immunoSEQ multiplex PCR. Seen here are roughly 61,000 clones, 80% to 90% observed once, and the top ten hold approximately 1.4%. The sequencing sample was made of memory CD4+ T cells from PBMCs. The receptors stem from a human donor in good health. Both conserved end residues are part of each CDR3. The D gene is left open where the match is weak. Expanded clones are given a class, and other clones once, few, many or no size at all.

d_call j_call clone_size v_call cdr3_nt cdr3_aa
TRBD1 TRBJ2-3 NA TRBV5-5 TGTGCCAGCAGCTTGACGATAACCGGGACAGCGAGCACAGATACGCAGTATTTT CASSLTITGTASTDTQYF
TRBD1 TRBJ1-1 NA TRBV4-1 TGCGCCAGCAGCCAGACAGGGGCGATCCCAGAAGCTTTCTTT CASSQTGAIPEAFF
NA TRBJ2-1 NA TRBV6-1 TGTGCCAGCAGTGAAGGTCCCTTGTTAAAAGGGATAGAACTCATTAATGAGCAGTTCTTC CASSEGPLLKGIELINEQFF
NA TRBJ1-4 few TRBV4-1 TGCGCCAGCAGCCAAGATGGCGCAGGGGTCGAAAAACTGTTTTTT CASSQDGAGVEKLFF
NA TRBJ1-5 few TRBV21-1 TGTGCCAGCAGCATGCGGGGCGAGGAGCCCCAGCATTTT CASSMRGEEPQHF
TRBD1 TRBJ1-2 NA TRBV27 TGTGCCAGTGGGACAGGGGTCGGGGGTGGCTACACCTTC CASGTGVGGGYTF
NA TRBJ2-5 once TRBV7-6 TGTGCCAGCAGCTTATCGGGTGGAGGAGGCGAGACCCAGTACTTC CASSLSGGGGETQYF
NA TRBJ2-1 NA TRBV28 TGTGCCAGCAAAACCTTAAGCTCCTACAATGAGCAGTTCTTC CASKTLSSYNEQFF
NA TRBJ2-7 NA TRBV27 TGTGCCAGCAGTAGACAGGCTGCCTACGAGCAGTACTTC CASSRQAAYEQYF
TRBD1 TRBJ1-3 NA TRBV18 TGTGCCAGCTCACCAAAGCAGGGGGGCCTTTCGACCACCATATATTTT CASSPKQGGLSTTIYF
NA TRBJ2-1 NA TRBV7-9 TGTGCCAGCAGCTTAACGGCGGCCGGGGCCAGCTCCTACAATGAGCAGTTCTTC CASSLTAAGASSYNEQFF
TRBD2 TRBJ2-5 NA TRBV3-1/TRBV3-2 TGTGCCAGCAGCCAAGATGGGACTAGAGGAGAGACCCAGTACTTC CASSQDGTRGETQYF
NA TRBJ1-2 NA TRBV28 TGTGCCAGCAGTTTAATCCAGGCCGCGAACTATGGCTACACCTTC CASSLIQAANYGYTF
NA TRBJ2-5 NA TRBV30 TGTGCCTGGAGTGGTCGATTTCAAGAGACCCAGTACTTC CAWSGRFQETQYF
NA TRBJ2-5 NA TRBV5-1 TGCGCCAGCAGACCCCAGGGAGGCCAAGAGACCCAGTACTTC CASRPQGGQETQYF
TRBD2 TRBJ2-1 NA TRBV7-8 TGTGCCAGCAGCCCCAGGGTAGCGGGAGGCCTCTCCAATGAGCAGTTCTTC CASSPRVAGGLSNEQFF
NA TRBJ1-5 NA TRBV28 TGTGCCAGCAGTTTGGGGGGGGCGGGCAATCAGCCCCAGCATTTT CASSLGGAGNQPQHF
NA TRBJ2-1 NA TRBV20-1 TGCAGTGCTAGTGGGGGCTCTCCGGGAAATGAGCAGTTCTTC CSASGGSPGNEQFF
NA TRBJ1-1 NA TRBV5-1 TGCGCCAGCAGCTTGGTGAGGACACCAACTGAAGCTTTCTTT CASSLVRTPTEAFF
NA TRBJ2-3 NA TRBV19 TGTGCCAGTAGTATGACGTGGTGGCAGGGGAGCACAGATACGCAGTATTTT CASSMTWWQGSTDTQYF
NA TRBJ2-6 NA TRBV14 TGTGCCAGCAGCCAAGATCCCCCAGGGATCGGGGCCAACGTCCTGACTTTC CASSQDPPGIGANVLTF
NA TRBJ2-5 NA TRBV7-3 TGTGCCAGCAGCTTAACGTCTGCGGAGACCCAGTACTTC CASSLTSAETQYF
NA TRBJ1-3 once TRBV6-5 TGTGCCAGCAGAACAGGAGACTCTGGAAACACCATATATTTT CASRTGDSGNTIYF
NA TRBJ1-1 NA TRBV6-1 TGTGCCAGCAGTTCCCCGGGGCTCAACACTGAAGCTTTCTTT CASSSPGLNTEAFF
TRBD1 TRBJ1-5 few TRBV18 TGTGCCAGCTCACCGGGACAGGGGGTCGATCAGCCCCAGCATTTT CASSPGQGVDQPQHF
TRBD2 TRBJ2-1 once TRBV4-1 TGCGCCAGCAGCCAAGATCTCGGCGGGAGGACCTACAATGAGCAGTTCTTC CASSQDLGGRTYNEQFF
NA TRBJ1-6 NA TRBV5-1 TGCGCCAGCCGGGACCAGATCAATAATTCACCCCTCCACTTT CASRDQINNSPLHF
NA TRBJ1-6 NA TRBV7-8 TGTGCCAGCAGATTACGAGACAGTCGAGCAAGCTCCTATAATTCACCCCTCCACTTT CASRLRDSRASSYNSPLHF
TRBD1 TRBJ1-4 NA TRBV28 TGTGCCATCGGGACAGGGGGCGGGACTAATGAAAAACTGTTTTTT CAIGTGGGTNEKLFF
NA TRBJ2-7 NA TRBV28 TGTGCCAGCAGTTCTCTAGGACTTCTCTCCTACGAGCAGTACTTC CASSSLGLLSYEQYF
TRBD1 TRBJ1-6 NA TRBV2 TGTGCCAGCAGTAGTACAGGGGTAAATTCACCCCTCCACTTT CASSSTGVNSPLHF
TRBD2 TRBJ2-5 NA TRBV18 TGTGCCAGCTCACCACTCGCTAGCGGGAGAACGATGGAGACCCAGTACTTC CASSPLASGRTMETQYF
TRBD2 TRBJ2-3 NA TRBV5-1 TGCGCCAGCAGCAGGGGTTCTAGCGGAGCCACAGATACGCAGTATTTT CASSRGSSGATDTQYF
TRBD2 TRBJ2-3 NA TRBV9 TGTGCCAGCAGCGCCGCCTCCACTAGCGGCCACACAGATACGCAGTATTTT CASSAASTSGHTDTQYF
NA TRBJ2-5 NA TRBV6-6 TGTGCCAGCAGTTATTTAAGGCTCCAAGAGACCCAGTACTTC CASSYLRLQETQYF
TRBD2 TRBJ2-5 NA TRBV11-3 TGTGCCAGCAGCCTCGGGTATTCAGCGGGGATACCAGAGACCCAGTACTTC CASSLGYSAGIPETQYF
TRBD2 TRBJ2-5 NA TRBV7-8 TGTGCCAGCAGCTTAGGCTCACTAGCGGGAGGAGTGGGCGAGACCCAGTACTTC CASSLGSLAGGVGETQYF
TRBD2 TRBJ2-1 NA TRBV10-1 TGCGCCAGCAGTGCGGGAGGGCGGGTGAATGAGCAGTTCTTC CASSAGGRVNEQFF
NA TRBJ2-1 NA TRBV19 TGTGCCAGTAGTATACACCTCAATGAGCAGTTCTTC CASSIHLNEQFF
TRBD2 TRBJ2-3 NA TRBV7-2 TGTGCCAGCAGCCAGGGGGGACTAGCGGGCACAGATACGCAGTATTTT CASSQGGLAGTDTQYF
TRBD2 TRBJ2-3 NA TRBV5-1 TGCGCCAGCAGCAAACGGACTAGCGGAAACACAGATACGCAGTATTTT CASSKRTSGNTDTQYF
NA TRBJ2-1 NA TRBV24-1 TGTGCCACCAGTGATTTGAAGGTCAGCTCCTACAATGAGCAGTTCTTC CATSDLKVSSYNEQFF
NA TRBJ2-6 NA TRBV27 TGTGCCAGCAGTTTGCGAGGGGCTGGGGCCAACGTCCTGACTTTC CASSLRGAGANVLTF
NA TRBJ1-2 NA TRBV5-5 TGTGCCAGCAGCTTTCGAAGGACGGCGAACTATGGCTACACCTTC CASSFRRTANYGYTF